The rows below give T cell receptor beta chains drawn from one sample of a study of control samples from healthy donors and cancer patients. Clones were sequenced by immunoSEQ multiplex PCR, and TCRdb holds only the in-frame ones, with some missing. Of about 67,000 clones in the sample, around 87% are singletons; the top ten hold approximately 2.3%. Sequencing input: PBMCs. Receptor source: a woman aged 45-65 years with head and neck cancer. Each CDR3 is given with its conserved first and last residue. The D gene is left open where the match is weak. Rows give clone size only sometimes, using once, few, many, or a class for an expanded clone.

d_call | clone_size | j_call | v_call | cdr3_nt | cdr3_aa
TRBD2 | few | TRBJ2-3 | TRBV25-1 | TGTGCCAGCAGTGGTCCGGGACTAGCGGGGGGGACAGATACGCAGTATTTT | CASSGPGLAGGTDTQYF
- | - | TRBJ2-1 | TRBV7-9 | TGTGCCAGCAGCTTATCGAATGAGCAGTTCTTC | CASSLSNEQFF
- | - | TRBJ2-3 | TRBV5-1 | TGCGCCAGCAGCCTTGGAAGGACGCAGTCCACAGATACGCAGTATTTT | CASSLGRTQSTDTQYF
- | - | TRBJ1-1 | TRBV21-1 | TGTGCCAGCAGCAAAGGTAACGCTTGGGCTTTCTTT | CASSKGNAWAFF
- | once | TRBJ2-2 | TRBV3-1/TRBV3-2 | TGTGCCAGCAGCCAAGATGGCCAGGGCACTAATCGCGAACACCGGGGAGCTGTTTTT | CASSQDGQGTNREHRGAVF
- | few | TRBJ2-2 | TRBV29-1 | TGCAGCGCGATAGGGTTAGGGGCCGGCACCGGGGAGCTGTTTTTT | CSAIGLGAGTGELFF
- | - | TRBJ1-5 | TRBV30 | TGTGCCTGGAGTGGGAGGGGGAATCAGCCCCAGCATTTT | CAWSGRGNQPQHF
TRBD2 | - | TRBJ2-5 | TRBV9 | TGTGCCAGCAGCCCCCCGGGACTAGCGGGTCAAGAGACCCAGTACTTC | CASSPPGLAGQETQYF
- | - | TRBJ2-3 | TRBV18 | TGTGCCAGCTCCCCTCCCGCTGGGCGCGATTCAGATACGCAGTATTTT | CASSPPAGRDSDTQYF
- | - | TRBJ2-1 | TRBV11-3 | TGTGCCAGCAGTCCTAGACACGGCGTGGTCAATGAGCAGTTCTTC | CASSPRHGVVNEQFF